This is a list of T cell receptor beta chains from one sample in a study of T cell responses to AZD1222 COVID-19 vaccine. Measured with immunoSEQ multiplex PCR; TCRdb has only the in-frame clones, and not every one. The table has around 140,000 clones, 75% to 90% seen once; the top ten hold under 2%. The sample consisted of peripheral blood, taken on day 0 of AZD1222 vaccination. The receptors shown here come from an adult in good health. Each CDR3 is given with its conserved first and last residue. Fields, in order: J gene, D gene, V gene, CDR3 protein. D genes are given only for firm matches.

J: TRBJ1-4; D: TRBD1; V: TRBV4-2; CDR3: CASSHPPGQANEKLFF
J: TRBJ2-1; D: TRBD2; V: TRBV6-5; CDR3: CASSRTSGGLGEQFF
J: TRBJ1-5; D: .; V: TRBV2; CDR3: CASSDSYVPQPQHF
J: TRBJ1-4; D: .; V: TRBV4-1; CDR3: CASSQGVFTNEKLFF
J: TRBJ1-3; D: .; V: TRBV30; CDR3: CAWSVYGYRGSGNTIYF
J: TRBJ2-7; D: .; V: TRBV5-5; CDR3: CASSKTGTAGEQYF
J: TRBJ1-2; D: .; V: TRBV19; CDR3: CASSGLTGGGYGYTF
J: TRBJ2-7; D: .; V: TRBV5-6; CDR3: CASSFSSSEQYF
J: TRBJ2-1; D: .; V: TRBV28; CDR3: CASSFRSPYNEQFF
J: TRBJ2-2; D: .; V: TRBV19; CDR3: CASSIGQAGELFF
J: TRBJ2-2; D: .; V: TRBV25-1; CDR3: CASRRVGSPNTGELFF
J: TRBJ1-2; D: .; V: TRBV28; CDR3: CASSRPDSDYGYTF
J: TRBJ1-6; D: TRBD1; V: TRBV19; CDR3: CASSTGTVSNSPLHF
J: TRBJ1-2; D: .; V: TRBV7-3; CDR3: CASRNAGLRAGGYTF
J: TRBJ2-7; D: .; V: TRBV7-9; CDR3: CASTPSPYEQYF
J: TRBJ1-2; D: .; V: TRBV4-2; CDR3: CASSQELGGYGYTF
J: TRBJ1-4; D: TRBD1; V: TRBV2; CDR3: CASSDQGGSEKLFF
J: TRBJ1-2; D: .; V: TRBV4-1; CDR3: CASSQVGGALGYGYTF
J: TRBJ2-7; D: .; V: TRBV5-4; CDR3: CASSLAGRHSYEQYF
J: TRBJ1-2; D: .; V: TRBV9; CDR3: CASSVYATEGGYTF
J: TRBJ2-7; D: .; V: TRBV29-1; CDR3: CSVEGQTYEQYF
J: TRBJ1-2; D: TRBD1; V: TRBV30; CDR3: CAWSVIGQANYGYTF
J: TRBJ1-2; D: .; V: TRBV11-2; CDR3: CASSLGGGFYGYTF
J: TRBJ1-2; D: .; V: TRBV19; CDR3: CASSTTLYGYTF
J: TRBJ2-5; D: .; V: TRBV3-1/TRBV3-2; CDR3: CASSQLGQETQYF
J: TRBJ1-1; D: .; V: TRBV5-6; CDR3: CASSLSPITEAFF
J: TRBJ2-1; D: TRBD2; V: TRBV7-6; CDR3: CASSPTSGRLRHEQFF
J: TRBJ1-2; D: TRBD1; V: TRBV24-1; CDR3: CATSDWGQGAGGYTF
J: TRBJ1-4; D: .; V: TRBV5-5; CDR3: CASSWTAATNEKLFF
J: TRBJ1-6; D: TRBD1; V: TRBV30; CDR3: CAWTLTGNSPLHF
J: TRBJ2-7; D: TRBD1; V: TRBV7-2; CDR3: CASSPRTGGSYEQYF
J: TRBJ2-4; D: .; V: TRBV11-2; CDR3: CASSSQVSRGVKNIQYF
J: TRBJ2-5; D: TRBD1; V: TRBV12-3/TRBV12-4; CDR3: CASGWDSEETQYF
J: TRBJ2-3; D: .; V: TRBV13; CDR3: CASSCQDGASTDTQYF
J: TRBJ2-2; D: .; V: TRBV7-2; CDR3: CASSSQGPGTGELFF